A single sample gave rise to the 6 T cell receptor beta chains below, sequenced in a study of T cell responses to AZD1222 COVID-19 vaccine. Here immunoSEQ multiplex PCR was the method, and the copy in TCRdb shows in-frame clones only, minus some. The table lists about 76,000 clones, over 75% of them singletons. The source was peripheral blood, collected on day 0 of AZD1222 vaccination. The receptors stem from an adult in good health.

This clone was recorded once. The J gene is TRBJ2-7, the V gene TRBV19; TRBD1 is a possible D gene (7 bases). V lost 7 bases to trimming and J lost 4 bases, with 11 bases between them. This CDR3 has 12 residues. In germline, CDR1 is LNHDA, CDR2 SQIVND (reference sequence). The CDR3 coding sequence is TGTGCCAGTACGGCAGGGGGGTACGAGCAGTACTTC. Its translation: CASTAGGYEQYF.

This clone appeared once. The chain combines TRBV7-9 with TRBJ1-5; D possibly corresponds to TRBD1 (5 bases). There are 14 residues in the CDR3. V was pared by 1 base and J by 3 bases, with 7 bases between. Germline CDR1 SEHNR, CDR2 FQNEAQ (reference sequence). CDR3: CASSLGGDNQPQHF. CDR3 DNA: TGTGCCAGCAGCTTAGGGGGGGACAATCAGCCCCAGCATTTT.

The chain uses TRBV5-5 and TRBJ2-2; TRBD1 agrees at 8 bases. The CDR3 has 15 residues. The J segment lost 5 bases and the V segment lost 1 base, leaving 4 bases of the junction unmatched. Germline V gene data show CDR1 as SGHKS and CDR2 as YYEKEE (reference sequence). For the CDR3, the DNA is TGTGCCAGCAGCTTGAGACAGGGGATGACCGGGGAGCTGTTTTTT. Its protein product is CASSLRQGMTGELFF. The full variable domain, its missing parts supplied by reference TRBV5-5 and TRBJ2-2, is DAGVTQSPTHLIKTRGQQVTLRCSPISGHKSVSWYQQVLGQGPQFIFQYYEKEERGRGNFPDRFSARQFPNYSSELNVNALLLGDSALYLCASSLRQGMTGELFFGEGSRLTVL.

This sequence joins TRBV19 and TRBJ1-6; D is uncertain. V was cut by 1 base and J by 7 bases, with 11 bases left in between. This CDR3 contains 15 residues. From germline, CDR1 is LNHDA and CDR2 SQIVND (reference sequence). The CDR3 DNA sequence: TGTGCCAGTAGTATAGTCCAGGATGGGAATTCACCCCTCCACTTT. Its translation: CASSIVQDGNSPLHF. The complete variable domain, with remaining parts taken from reference TRBV19 and TRBJ1-6, reads DGGITQSPKYLFRKEGQNVTLSCEQNLNHDAMYWYRQDPGQGLRLIYYSQIVNDFQKGDIAEGYSVSREKKESFPLTVTSAQKNPTAFYLCASSIVQDGNSPLHFGNGTRLTVT.

The chain uses TRBV12-1 and TRBJ1-6. TRBV12-1 is annotated as a pseudogene. The CDR3 is 15 amino acids. CDR3: CASSDFQGRNSPLHF. The CDR3, as DNA: TGTGCCAGCAGCGATTTTCAGGGACGTAATTCACCCCTCCACTTT.

This clone turned up a few times. Sequence at one end of the junction differs from germline and may be a read error. The CDR3 reads CASSLAWGNNQPQHF. CDR3 DNA sequence: TGTGCCAGCAGCCTAGCGTGGGGCAACAATCAGCCCCAGCATTTT. The chain has TRBV7-6 and TRBJ1-5; D possibly corresponds to TRBD1 (5 bases). Germline values: CDR1 SGHVS, CDR2 FNYEAQ. The CDR3 totals 15 residues.